This T cell receptor (beta chain) was sequenced for a study of tumor and adjacent non-tumor tissue in lung cancer. Study details: The patients, 9 to 11 men and several women, were roughly 30 to 76 with stage I to III disease. Around 4 million productive TCRbeta reads were obtained per sample on average.

Three rounds of nested PCR, following a modified ARM-PCR protocol, produced the TCRbeta library. TCRdb independently ran MiXCR on the multiplex PCR reads; one entry per CDR3 protein. The sample includes approximately 100,000 distinct CDR3 sequences, roughly 80% of them seen just once. Study results and caveats: Significantly higher TCR diversity was found in tumor than normal lung.

Germline V gives CDR1 DFQATT, CDR2 SNEGSKA (reference sequence). Unmatched junction bases numbered 9, after V lost 7 bases and J lost 1 base. The CDR3 is made up of 16 amino acids. This clonotype was recorded a few times. Its specificity is unknown. This clone may be a read error of a much larger clone one base away. This sample's RNA came from whole unsorted tissue. The chain is built from TRBV20-1 and TRBJ2-1; 11 positions match TRBD2. The material sequenced was lung tumor tissue. The source of this sequence is a woman aged 55 to 70 with non-small cell lung cancer. CDR3 amino acids: CSGEPGTSGSYNEQFF. The CDR3 DNA reads TGCAGTGGTGAGCCCGGGACTAGCGGATCCTACAATGAGCAGTTCTTC.